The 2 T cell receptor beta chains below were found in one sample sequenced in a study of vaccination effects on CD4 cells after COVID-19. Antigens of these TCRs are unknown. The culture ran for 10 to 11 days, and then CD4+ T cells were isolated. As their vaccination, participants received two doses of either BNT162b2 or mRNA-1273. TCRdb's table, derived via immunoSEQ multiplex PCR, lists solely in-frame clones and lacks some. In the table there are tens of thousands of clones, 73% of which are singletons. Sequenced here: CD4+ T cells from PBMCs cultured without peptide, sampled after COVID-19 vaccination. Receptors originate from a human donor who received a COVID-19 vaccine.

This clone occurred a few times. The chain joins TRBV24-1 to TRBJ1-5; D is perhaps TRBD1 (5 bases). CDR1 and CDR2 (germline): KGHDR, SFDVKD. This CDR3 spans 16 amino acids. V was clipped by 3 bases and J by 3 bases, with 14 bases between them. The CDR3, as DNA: TGTGCCACCAGTGATGATAGGGGAAGCCCCAATCAGCCCCAGCATTTT. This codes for CATSDDRGSPNQPQHF.

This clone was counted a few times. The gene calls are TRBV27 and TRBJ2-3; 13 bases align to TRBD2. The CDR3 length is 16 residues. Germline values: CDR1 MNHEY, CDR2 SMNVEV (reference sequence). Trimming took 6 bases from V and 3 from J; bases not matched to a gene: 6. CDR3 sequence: CASSRGLAGMTDTQYF. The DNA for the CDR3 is TGTGCCAGCAGCCGGGGACTAGCGGGGATGACAGATACGCAGTATTTT.